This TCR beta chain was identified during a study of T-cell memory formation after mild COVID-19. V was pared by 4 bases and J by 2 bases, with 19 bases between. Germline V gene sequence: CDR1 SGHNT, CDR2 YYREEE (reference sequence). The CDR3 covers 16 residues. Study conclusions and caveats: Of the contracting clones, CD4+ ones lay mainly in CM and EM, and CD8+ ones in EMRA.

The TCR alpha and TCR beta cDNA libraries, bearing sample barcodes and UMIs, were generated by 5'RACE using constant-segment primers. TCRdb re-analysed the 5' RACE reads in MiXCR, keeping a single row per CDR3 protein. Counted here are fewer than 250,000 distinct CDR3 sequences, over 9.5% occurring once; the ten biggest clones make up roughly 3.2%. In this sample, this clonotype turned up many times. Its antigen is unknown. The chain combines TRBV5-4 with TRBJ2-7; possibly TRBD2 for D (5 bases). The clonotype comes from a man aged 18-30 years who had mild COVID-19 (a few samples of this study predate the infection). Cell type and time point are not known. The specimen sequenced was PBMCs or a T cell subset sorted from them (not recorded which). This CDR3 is CASSRDAGLGTYEQYF. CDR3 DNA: TGTGCCAGCAGCCGTGACGCGGGCCTTGGGACCTACGAGCAGTACTTC.